This TCR beta chain came from a study of vaccination and CD4 T cells after COVID-19. This clonotype came up a few times. Its antigen is unidentified. Oncomine TCR Beta short-read sequencing was applied to DNA from cultured CD4+ T cells. TCRdb used MiXCR to reprocess the PCR reads, holding one entry per CDR3 protein. Altogether some 15,000 distinct CDR3 sequences are present, under 45% being singletons, with the ten largest covering more than 15%. The CDR3 loop spans 16 amino acids. Trimming cost V 3 bases and J 2 bases, with 14 bases left between them. The germline CDR1 and CDR2 sequences are MNHEY and SMNVEV (reference sequence). Indicated treatment: roughly 11-day PBMC culture with coronavirus spike peptide pools or control peptides (ViraFEST assay).

This sequence joins TRBV27 and TRBJ1-5, with a possible D match to TRBD1 (5 bases). This clonotype was sampled from a human donor with COVID-19. The sample consisted of cultured CD4+ T cells from blood. The CDR3 region is CASSFYSRAGNQPQHF. CDR3 DNA sequence: TGTGCCAGCAGTTTTTATTCCAGGGCCGGCAATCAGCCCCAGCATTTT.